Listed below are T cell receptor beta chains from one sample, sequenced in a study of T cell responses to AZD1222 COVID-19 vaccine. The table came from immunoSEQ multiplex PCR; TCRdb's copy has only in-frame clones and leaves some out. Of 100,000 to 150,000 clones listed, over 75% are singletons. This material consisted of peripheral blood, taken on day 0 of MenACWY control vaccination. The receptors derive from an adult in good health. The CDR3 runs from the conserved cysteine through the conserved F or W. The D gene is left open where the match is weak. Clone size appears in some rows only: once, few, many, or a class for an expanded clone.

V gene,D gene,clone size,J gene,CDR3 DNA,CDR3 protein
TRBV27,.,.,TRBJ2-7,TGTGCCAGCAGTTTAGCCAGGGACTACGAGCAGTACTTC,CASSLARDYEQYF
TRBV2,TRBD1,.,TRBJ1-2,TGTGCCAGCAGTGGACAGGGAAGAGGCTACACCTTC,CASSGQGRGYTF
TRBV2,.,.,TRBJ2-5,TGTGCCAGCATCGAGGGGGCGGGGAAAGAGACCCAGTACTTC,CASIEGAGKETQYF
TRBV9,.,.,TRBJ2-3,TGTGCCAGCAGCGTAGGTCGGGGTCAAAATACGCAGTATTTT,CASSVGRGQNTQYF
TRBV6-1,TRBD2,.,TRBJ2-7,TGTGCCAGCAGTGAGACTAGCGGGGGCTACGAGCAGTACTTC,CASSETSGGYEQYF
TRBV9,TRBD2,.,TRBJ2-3,TGTGCCAGCAGCGCCTCGGGCGGGAGGGTTAGCACAGATACGCAGTATTTT,CASSASGGRVSTDTQYF
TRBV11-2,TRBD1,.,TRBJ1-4,TGTGCCAGCAGCTTGGCAGGGGGAACAACTAATGAAAAACTGTTTTTT,CASSLAGGTTNEKLFF
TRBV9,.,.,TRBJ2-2,TGTGCCAGCAGCGCACCGGGACACGGCACCGGGGAGCTGTTTTTT,CASSAPGHGTGELFF
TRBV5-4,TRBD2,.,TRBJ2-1,TGTGCCAGCAGCTCGAGGGACCGGCGGGGGAGTGAGCAGTTCTTC,CASSSRDRRGSEQFF
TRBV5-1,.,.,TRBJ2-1,TGCGCCAGCAGCTTGGGCAGGAAGCACAATGAGCAGTTCTTC,CASSLGRKHNEQFF
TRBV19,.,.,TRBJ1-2,TGTGCCAGTAGTCTCATCTCCCCGCGGGGCTACACCTTC,CASSLISPRGYTF
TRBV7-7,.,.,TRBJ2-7,TGTGCTAGCAGCTTAGCCCACGGCTACGAGCAGTACTTC,CASSLAHGYEQYF
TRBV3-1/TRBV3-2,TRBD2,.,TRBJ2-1,TGTGCCAGCAGCCAACTAGCGGGAGGACTCAATGAGCAGTTCTTC,CASSQLAGGLNEQFF
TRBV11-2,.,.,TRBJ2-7,TGTGCCAGCAGCCAGGGGCAGGGGTCTACCCGGGGGGAGCAGTACTTC,CASSQGQGSTRGEQYF
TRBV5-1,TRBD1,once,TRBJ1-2,TGCGCCAGCAGCTCCTCGGGACAGAGGGACTATGGCTACACCTTC,CASSSSGQRDYGYTF
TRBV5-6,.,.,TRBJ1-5,TGTGCCAGCAGCGCTATCAATCAGCCCCAGCATTTT,CASSAINQPQHF
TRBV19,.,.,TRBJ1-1,TGTGCCAGTAAACCCACCCTGAACACTGAAGCTTTCTTT,CASKPTLNTEAFF
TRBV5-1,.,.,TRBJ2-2,TGCGCCAGCAGCGTGGATCTTAGCACCGGGGAGCTGTTTTTT,CASSVDLSTGELFF